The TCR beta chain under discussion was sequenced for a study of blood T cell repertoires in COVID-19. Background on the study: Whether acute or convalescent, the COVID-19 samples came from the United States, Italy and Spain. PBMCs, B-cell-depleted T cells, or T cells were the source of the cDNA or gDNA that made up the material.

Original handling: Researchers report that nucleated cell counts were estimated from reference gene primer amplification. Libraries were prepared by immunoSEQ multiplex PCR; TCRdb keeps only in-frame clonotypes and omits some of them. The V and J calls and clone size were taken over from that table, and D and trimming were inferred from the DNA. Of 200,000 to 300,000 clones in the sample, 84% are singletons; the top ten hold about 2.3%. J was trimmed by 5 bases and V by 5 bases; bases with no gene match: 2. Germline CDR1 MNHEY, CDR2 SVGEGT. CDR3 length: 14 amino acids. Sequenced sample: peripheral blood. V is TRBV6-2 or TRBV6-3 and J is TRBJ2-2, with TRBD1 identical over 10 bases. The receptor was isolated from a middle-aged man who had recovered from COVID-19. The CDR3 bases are TGTGCCAGCAGTGGACAGGGGGGTACCGGGGAGCTGTTTTTT. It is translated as CASSGQGGTGELFF.